A selection of T cell receptor beta chains follows, all from one sample in a study of T cells in Graves' hyperthyroidism and ophthalmopathy. Each CDR3 protein gets one entry after TCRdb re-called the multiplex PCR reads with MiXCR. Of more than 500,000 distinct CDR3 sequences in the sample, under 60% were seen once. The sequenced sample consisted of peripheral blood or thyroid tissue (not recorded which). These receptors came from an adult woman with Graves' disease, either hyperthyroidism or ophthalmopathy (not recorded which). Both conserved end residues are part of each CDR3. A D gene is named only where the DNA matches it firmly.

d_gene	v_gene	CDR3aa
.	TRBV7-2	CASSTTTLWSDEQYF
.	TRBV20-1	CSAQKVGNYGYTF
.	TRBV29-1	CSLGQNTEAFF
.	TRBV10-3	CAISEEGDEEETQYF
.	TRBV20-1	CSARPDPLVTEAFF
.	TRBV7-9	CASSFSGVNTEAFF
.	TRBV3-1	CASSQFGGAGTEAFF
.	TRBV9	CASSGSRGSVNEKLFF
.	TRBV6-1	CASSGNLGLEQYF
.	TRBV7-8	CASSNEDGIPSYNSPLHF
.	TRBV15	CATRRDAPSDSPLHF
.	TRBV20-1	CSASLAGRNNSPLHF
.	TRBV2	CASSDRGGETQYF
.	TRBV27	CASSLSDKSSYEQYF
.	TRBV29-1	CSVIGGGHEQYF
.	TRBV20-1	CSASTSGRTETQHF
.	TRBV5-1	CASSPGPMGSTEAFF
.	TRBV29-1	CSVGPTEAFF
TRBD1	TRBV2	CASSEEGQGYEQYF
.	TRBV2	CASLPLGRVNSPLHF
TRBD2	TRBV29-1	CSVEPSGSGNEQFF
.	TRBV12-3/TRBV12-4	CASSPRDTSTGELFF
TRBD1	TRBV2	CASSVGTVNYGYTF
.	TRBV7-2	CASSFNARTVSYEQYF
.	TRBV12-3/TRBV12-4	CASASDRPISYEQYF
.	TRBV7-3	CASSLIGGTNTGELFF
TRBD1	TRBV10-3	CAISVYGTGSYEQYF
.	TRBV7-9	CASRRPFGYTF
.	TRBV10-3	CAINSAGGTGAFF
.	TRBV7-9	CASSLGALDLHF
.	TRBV7-9	CASSSAGYTDTQYF
.	TRBV7-2	CASRSSGTDEQYF
.	TRBV10-3	CAISPLSALNTEAFF
.	TRBV12-3/TRBV12-4	CASRKQGQETQYF
.	TRBV7-9	CASSPGASNEQFF
.	TRBV10-3	CAISEGGMETQYF
.	TRBV2	CASGQPSEQYF
TRBD2	TRBV10-3	CAISESSTSGFNEQFF
.	TRBV20-1	CSALTGYTEAFF
.	TRBV20-1	CSATGVEQYF
.	TRBV29-1	CSVGGAGTEAFF
TRBD2	TRBV7-8	CASSPRTGLSPTEQYF
.	TRBV7-8	CASSSRGSQETQYF
TRBD1	TRBV7-3	CASSKQGWTEAFF
.	TRBV11-1	CASSPPPPTTGELFF
.	TRBV11-3	CASSVRLIQYGYTF
.	TRBV7-2	CASSPGLRSSPLHF
.	TRBV7-6	CASSPRNSNSGNTIYF
.	TRBV7-8	CASSLVEDGYTF
.	TRBV18	CASSPNSRDSPLHF
.	TRBV12-3/TRBV12-4	CASRGIQGNTEAFF
.	TRBV28	CASSLSGVLYSHYGYTF
.	TRBV20-1	CSRLDRFNQPQHF
.	TRBV15	CATSRDSYNEQFF
TRBD2	TRBV10-3	CASSYHPNRRTSAALYEQYF
TRBD1	TRBV13	CASSSAGTGGAEAFF
.	TRBV7-9	CASSLERGRWNQPQHF
TRBD1	TRBV7-9	CASSTRDRGVSSYEQYF